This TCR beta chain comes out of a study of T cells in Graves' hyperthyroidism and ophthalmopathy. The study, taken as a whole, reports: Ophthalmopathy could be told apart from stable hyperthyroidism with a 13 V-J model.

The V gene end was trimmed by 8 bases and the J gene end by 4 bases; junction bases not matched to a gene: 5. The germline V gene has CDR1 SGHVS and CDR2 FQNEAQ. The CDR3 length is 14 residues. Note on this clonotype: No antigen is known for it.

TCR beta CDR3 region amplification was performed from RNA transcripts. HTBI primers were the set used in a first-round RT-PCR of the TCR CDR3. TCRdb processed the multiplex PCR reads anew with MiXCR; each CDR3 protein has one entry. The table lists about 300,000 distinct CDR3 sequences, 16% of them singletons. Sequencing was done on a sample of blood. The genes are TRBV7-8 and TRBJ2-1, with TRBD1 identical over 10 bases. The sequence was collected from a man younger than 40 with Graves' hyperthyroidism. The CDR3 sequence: CASSGDRGYNEQFF. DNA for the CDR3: TGTGCCAGCTCAGGGGACAGGGGTTACAATGAGCAGTTCTTC.